Listed here are 3 T cell receptor beta chains from one sample, sequenced in a study of blood T cell repertoires in COVID-19 (TCRdb year 2020). The library relied on the immunoSEQ multiplex PCR assay. The table was pulled from immuneACCESS by TCRdb, which kept in-frame rearrangements only. Such tables lose some clones; where checked, under half of the loss comes from unresolved V genes, and the rest has no known cause. This sample comprises about 170,000 clones, roughly four fifths of them detected only once. The ten most abundant clones make up around 2.1% of the sample. Source material: peripheral blood. The receptors were sampled from a woman of 80 years or more with acute or convalescent COVID-19.

At least ten counts were recorded for this clone. The chain joins TRBV19 to TRBJ1-1, with D possibly matching TRBD1 (6 bases). CDR1 is LNHDA and CDR2 is SQIVND in the germline V gene (reference sequence). The V gene lost 5 bases and the J gene lost 1 base, with 11 bases spanning the gap. The CDR3 totals 14 residues. CDR3 sequence reads: CASSLGTRNTEAFF. CDR3 nucleotides: TGTGCCAGTAGTCTGGGGACACGGAACACTGAAGCTTTCTTT.

The rearrangement links TRBV28 to TRBJ2-2; D possibly corresponds to TRBD2 (6 bases). CDR3 length: 16 residues. Germline V lookup: CDR1 MDHEN, CDR2 SYDVKM. Between the trimmed V and J ends, which lost 4 bases and 9 bases, there was a span of 21 bases. Written as DNA, the CDR3 is TGTGCCAGCAGTTCAACCGGGACTTCGAACACGAGGGAGCTGTTTTTT. It encodes CASSSTGTSNTRELFF.

The chain is built from TRBV9 and TRBJ1-1; D ambiguous. V lost 3 bases and J 7 bases, leaving 13 bases between the germline ends. This CDR3 contains 13 residues. CDR1 SGDLS and CDR2 YYNGEE come from the germline V gene. CDR3 amino acids: CASSGTSGSEAFF. DNA of the CDR3: TGTGCCAGCAGCGGGACCTCGGGGAGTGAAGCTTTCTTT.